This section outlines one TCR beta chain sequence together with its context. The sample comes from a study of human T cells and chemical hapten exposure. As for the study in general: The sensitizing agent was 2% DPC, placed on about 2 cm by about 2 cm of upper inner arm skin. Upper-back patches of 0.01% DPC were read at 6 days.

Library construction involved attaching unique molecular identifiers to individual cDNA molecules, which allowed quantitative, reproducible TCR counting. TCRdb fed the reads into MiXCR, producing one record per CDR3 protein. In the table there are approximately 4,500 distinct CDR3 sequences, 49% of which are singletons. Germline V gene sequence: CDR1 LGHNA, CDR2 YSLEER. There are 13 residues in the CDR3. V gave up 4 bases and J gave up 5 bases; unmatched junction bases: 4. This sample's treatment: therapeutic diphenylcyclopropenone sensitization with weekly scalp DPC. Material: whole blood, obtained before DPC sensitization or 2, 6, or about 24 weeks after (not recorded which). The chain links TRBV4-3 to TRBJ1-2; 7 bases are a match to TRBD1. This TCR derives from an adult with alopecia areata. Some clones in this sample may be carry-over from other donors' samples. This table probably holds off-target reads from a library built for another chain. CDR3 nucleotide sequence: TGCGCCAGCAGCCCGCAGGGGGTATATGGCTACACCTTC. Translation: CASSPQGVYGYTF.